A single sample is the source of the 18 T cell receptor beta chains below, sequenced in a study of CD8+CD57+ T cells in acquired aplastic anemia. Profiling that covered TCR beta VDJ and CDR3 relied on genomic DNA as its template. A single record per CDR3 protein comes from TCRdb applying MiXCR to the reads. The data contain about 170,000 distinct CDR3 sequences, 63% of them seen just once; the ten biggest clones take up roughly 44%. Sample: sorted CD4+, CD8+, or CD8+CD57+ T cells (not recorded which) from PBMCs. The receptors come from a human donor in good health.

The chain uses TRBV20-1 and TRBJ2-7; 12 positions match TRBD2. V lost 0 bases, J lost 3 bases, and 3 bases stayed unmatched. The CDR3 spans 15 residues. Germline V gives CDR1 DFQATT, CDR2 SNEGSKA (reference sequence). CDR3 region: CSARDGTSGYYEQYF. DNA of the CDR3: TGCAGTGCTAGAGATGGGACTAGCGGGTACTACGAGCAGTACTTC.

This clonotype has a single count. The chain combines TRBV19 with TRBJ2-4; TRBD2 might be the D (6 bases). Trimming took 6 bases from V and 6 from J, leaving 18 bases between them. The CDR3 has 15 residues. Germline V CDR1 and CDR2: LNHDA, SQIVND (reference sequence). The CDR3 is CASSPGRNGGNIQYF. In DNA form, the CDR3 reads TGTGCCAGTAGCCCCGGACGGAACGGGGGAAACATTCAGTACTTC.

The rearrangement links TRBV20-1 to TRBJ2-6; unclear D gene. This CDR3 contains 13 residues. The germline gives CDR1 DFQATT, CDR2 SNEGSKA (reference sequence). Deletions cut 3 bases from V and 11 bases from J, with 14 bases between. The CDR3 sequence: CSASDTRVYVLTF. The CDR3 DNA is TGCAGTGCTAGCGACACACGGGTCTACGTCCTGACTTTC.

The V gene is TRBV10-3, the J gene TRBJ2-7, with 8 positions matching TRBD1. V lost 7 bases and J lost 6; bases outside the gene matches: 17. The germline CDR1 and CDR2 sequences are ENHRY and SYGVKD. This CDR3 contains 16 residues. The CDR3 region has the DNA TGTGCCATCATCCGGACAGGGAGCGGCACGGGCGGCGAGCAGTACTTC. This codes for CAIIRTGSGTGGEQYF.

J is TRBJ1-1 and V is TRBV10-3, with D unresolved. The ends were cut back, 2 bases at V and 4 bases at J, with 8 bases in the middle. Per the germline V gene, CDR1 is ENHRY and CDR2 is SYGVKD. CDR3 length: 13 amino acids. As DNA, the CDR3 is TGTGCCATCAGTGAGGGAAGTGGCACTGAAGCTTTCTTT. Its translation: CAISEGSGTEAFF.

This chain joins TRBV24-1 and TRBJ1-1; D is perhaps TRBD1 (6 bases). V dropped 7 bases and J dropped 6 bases, with 14 bases sitting between them. There are 13 residues in the CDR3. Per the germline V gene, CDR1 is KGHDR and CDR2 is SFDVKD. CDR3 region: CATRAGAGAEAFF. CDR3 nucleotide sequence: TGTGCCACCAGGGCGGGGGCGGGCGCTGAAGCTTTCTTT.

This rearrangement joins TRBV24-1 to TRBJ1-5; D is unclear. V was trimmed by 7 bases and J by 7 bases, leaving 16 bases between them. This CDR3 has 14 amino acids. Germline-derived CDR1 and CDR2 are KGHDR and SFDVKD. The CDR3 reads CATSQPGSEQPQHF. The CDR3 DNA follows: TGTGCCACCAGCCAACCGGGGTCCGAGCAGCCCCAGCATTTT.

V is TRBV25-1 and J is TRBJ1-2; no clear D gene. Per germline, CDR1 MGHDK and CDR2 SYGVNS. The CDR3 has 13 residues. Trimming shortened V by 4 bases and J by 8 bases, and 14 bases separated the two germline ends. The CDR3, as DNA: TGTGCCAGCAGTGGGGCCGGATTTTTCGGCTACACCTTC. It encodes CASSGAGFFGYTF.

This clonotype was seen just once. The chain links TRBV9 to TRBJ1-1; the D gene is possibly TRBD1 (6 bases). Trimming stripped 4 bases from V and 2 bases from J, with 12 bases between. The germline gives CDR1 SGDLS, CDR2 YYNGEE. CDR3 length: 14 residues. This CDR3 is CASSIVQGNTEAFF. The CDR3 DNA reads as TGTGCCAGCAGCATCGTACAGGGTAACACTGAAGCTTTCTTT.

This clonotype was counted many times. V is TRBV12-3 or TRBV12-4 and J is TRBJ2-5; 9 positions agree with TRBD2. The CDR3 has 16 residues. The V gene end was trimmed by 3 bases and the J gene end by 4 bases; junction bases not matched to a gene: 9. The CDR3 here is CASSFQWAGLAETQYF. The CDR3 bases are TGTGCCAGCAGTTTTCAGTGGGCGGGACTAGCAGAGACCCAGTACTTC.

This clonotype was observed many times. Sequence at one end of the junction differs from germline and may be a read error. The V call is TRBV5-1, the J call TRBJ2-5; D may be TRBD2 (6 bases). Germline lookup yields CDR1 SGHRS and CDR2 YFSETQ. The CDR3 covers 13 residues. Written as DNA, the CDR3 is TGTGCTAGCAGCTTGGGGGGACAAGAGACCCAGTACTTC. Its protein product is CASSLGGQETQYF.

This clonotype was observed at least ten times. The V and J genes are TRBV6-5 and TRBJ1-2; D may be TRBD1 (5 bases). Germline-derived CDR1 and CDR2 are MNHEY and SVGAGI. The ends were cut back, 4 bases at V and 3 bases at J, with 9 bases in the middle. The CDR3 contains 13 residues. The CDR3, as DNA: TGTGCCAGCAGTTTCGCCAGGGACTATGGCTACACCTTC. This sequence encodes CASSFARDYGYTF.

The rearrangement links TRBV6-1 to TRBJ2-3, with D possibly matching TRBD2 (6 bases). V was clipped by 6 bases and J by 6 bases, with 13 bases between them. Germline lookup yields CDR1 MNHNS and CDR2 SASEGT. The CDR3 spans 13 residues. As DNA, the CDR3 is TGTGCCAGCAGCCGGGAGCTGGTGGATACGCAGTATTTT. Its protein is CASSRELVDTQYF.

This clonotype was detected many times. The chain carries TRBV7-9 and TRBJ2-7; TRBD2 matches at 10 bases. This CDR3 is built from 14 residues. V shed 4 bases and J 3 bases; nucleotides not matched to a gene: 3. The germline CDR1 and CDR2 sequences are SEHNR and FQNEAQ (reference sequence). CDR3 coding DNA: TGTGCCAGCAGCTCGGGACTAGCGCTCTACGAGCAGTACTTC. This translates into CASSSGLALYEQYF.

V and J are TRBV5-1 and TRBJ2-7; D is possibly TRBD1 (6 bases). The V gene's germline CDR1 is SGHRS and CDR2 YFSETQ. This CDR3 spans 15 amino acids. Trimming removed 4 bases at V and 4 bases at J, with 18 bases between. Here the CDR3 reads CASSPVTGKGYEQYF. Written as DNA, the CDR3 is TGCGCCAGCAGCCCGGTCACAGGGAAAGGGTACGAGCAGTACTTC.

V gene TRBV7-8 combines with J gene TRBJ1-5; 9 bases are shared with TRBD1. Per germline, CDR1 SGHVS and CDR2 FQNEAQ. V was clipped by 5 bases and J by 7 bases; unmatched bases: 6. CDR3 length equals 14 residues. CDR3 coding DNA: TGTGCCAGCAGCCAAACAGGGGGCGGGCAGCCCCAGCATTTT. Its translation is CASSQTGGGQPQHF. Full variable domain (outside the CDR3, taken from reference TRBV7-8 and TRBJ1-5): GAGVSQSPRYKVAKRGQDVALRCDPISGHVSLFWYQQALGQGPEFLTYFQNEAQLDKSGLPSDRFFAERPEGSVSTLKIQRTQQEDSAVYLCASSQTGGGQPQHFGDGTRLSIL.

The chain links TRBV7-6 to TRBJ1-6, with D possibly being TRBD1 (5 bases). Trimming shortened V by 4 bases and J by 7 bases, and 17 bases separated the two germline ends. The CDR3 runs to 16 residues. Germline V gene data show CDR1 as SGHVS and CDR2 as FNYEAQ. The CDR3 sequence is CASSSSGRQRNSPLHF. CDR3 DNA: TGTGCCAGCAGCTCCAGTGGGCGACAGAGAAATTCACCCCTCCACTTT.

This clonotype was seen at least ten times. This chain's CDR3 is CASSGDREGLNEQFF. The CDR3 bases are TGTGCCAGCAGCGGTGACAGGGAGGGCCTCAATGAGCAGTTCTTC. The rearrangement uses TRBV7-9 and TRBJ2-1, with D perhaps being TRBD1 or TRBD2 (7 bases each). Germline CDR1 SEHNR, CDR2 FQNEAQ (reference sequence). V lost 5 bases, J lost 6 bases, and 17 bases lay in between. This CDR3 spans 15 amino acids.